This TCR beta chain was retrieved from a study of CD8 T cells in ankylosing spondylitis (dated by TCRdb to the late 2010s). For the study in its entirety: The study profiled T cell receptor beta repertoires in healthy donors and ankylosing spondylitis patients to find disease-linked TCR variants. The whole study cohort included 85 to 120 healthy donors and about two dozen ankylosing spondylitis patients. Peripheral blood samples were taken, and synovial fluid was additionally collected from ankylosing spondylitis patients. The full study reports these points: Some TCR beta motif variants had previously been reported in synovial fluid and blood of reactive arthritis patients, which suggested common disease-initiation mechanisms. Blood from ankylosing spondylitis patients appeared to be characterized by a TCR beta motif made up of about 8 highly homologous amino acid variants. According to the report, matched synovial fluid samples from ankylosing spondylitis patients were significantly enriched for the disease-linked clones. In peripheral blood, the disease-linked clones were found at relatively low frequencies and had a CD8+ phenotype.

Via the germline V gene, CDR1 is ENHRY and CDR2 SYGVKD. From V the trimming removes 4 bases and from J it removes 5 bases, while the gene matches leave 2 bases of the junction unaccounted for. Counted from cysteine to phenylalanine, this CDR3 has 13 amino acids. Just CDR3 DNA is preserved here, 39 bases in frame from base 1. Concerning this clonotype: Its antigen target is currently unknown. Qualities for individual bases were not recorded, and no much larger clone is one base off.

TCRdb shows the sequencer as Illumina HiSeq 2500. TCR beta libraries were prepared by quantitative 5'-RACE with molecular barcodes. For the original study's pipeline: A new computational method based on a probabilistic model of VDJ rearrangement was used to identify disease-linked TCR variants. In-frame beta chains were kept once TCRdb had trimmed the public reads at Q25 with fastp and called clones with MiXCR. Merged by CDR3 protein, the rows form single entries marked with the most common genes and DNA. These V and J calls originate from TCRdb's pipeline instead of the authors' own analysis. Within this sample are 340,000 or so distinct CDR3 sequences, with 14% to 15% of them counted one time only. The biggest ten clones account for approximately 1.1% of the sample.

This sequence originates from a male donor with ankylosing spondylitis or in good health (not recorded which). The sequencing input was blood, either unsorted or a sorted T cell fraction (not recorded which). The rearranged segments are TRBV10-3 and TRBJ2-5; 9 central bases correspond to TRBD1. The nucleotide sequence reads TGTGCCATCAGTGGGACAGGGGCGGAGACCCAGTACTTC. This gives the protein CAISGTGAETQYF.